The rows below give T cell receptor beta chains drawn from one sample of a study of control samples from healthy donors and cancer patients. Produced via immunoSEQ multiplex PCR; TCRdb's table is partial and in-frame only. The sample lists approximately 150,000 clones; 94% were seen once. The material sequenced was blood. The origin of the receptors is a man aged 40-55 years in good health. Both conserved end residues are part of each CDR3. A D gene is named only where the DNA matches it firmly.

V	D	J	CDR3	DNA
TRBV9	-	TRBJ1-1	CASSPTGNTEAFF	TGTGCCAGCAGCCCGACAGGGAACACTGAAGCTTTCTTT
TRBV7-9	-	TRBJ1-2	CASSLGRGNLYGYTF	TGTGCCAGCAGCTTGGGGCGTGGCAATCTCTATGGCTACACCTTC
TRBV27	TRBD1	TRBJ1-2	CASSLSRTGYGYTF	TGTGCCAGCAGTTTATCGCGGACAGGCTATGGCTACACCTTC
TRBV29-1	-	TRBJ1-1	CSVVRGSEDTEAFF	TGCAGCGTTGTACGGGGTAGTGAAGACACTGAAGCTTTCTTT
TRBV5-6	-	TRBJ2-7	CASSLLGIDEQYF	TGTGCCAGCAGCCTGTTAGGGATCGACGAGCAGTACTTC
TRBV10-3	TRBD1	TRBJ2-7	CAIKSGQGRDEQYF	TGTGCCATCAAATCGGGACAGGGGAGGGACGAGCAGTACTTC
TRBV9	TRBD1	TRBJ1-1	CASSGTGVVAMNTEAFF	TGTGCCAGCAGCGGGACAGGGGTGGTGGCCATGAACACTGAAGCTTTCTTT
TRBV3-1/TRBV3-2	-	TRBJ2-1	CASSPLKRAGNNEQFF	TGTGCCAGCAGCCCTCTTAAGAGGGCTGGGAACAATGAGCAGTTCTTC
TRBV9	-	TRBJ2-1	CASSVASPVPSYNEQFF	TGTGCCAGCAGCGTAGCTAGCCCAGTTCCCTCCTACAATGAGCAGTTCTTC
TRBV6-5	TRBD1	TRBJ1-6	CASTGQGLISSPLHF	TGTGCCAGCACTGGACAGGGACTAATCTCCTCACCCCTCCACTTT
TRBV12-5	TRBD2	TRBJ2-2	CASGGLAGGPDGELFF	TGTGCTAGTGGCGGACTAGCGGGAGGGCCGGACGGGGAGCTGTTTTTT